This section outlines one T cell receptor (beta chain) sequence together with its context. Its antigen is currently not known. No base-level quality is on record; no much larger clone is a single base apart. The CDR3 measures 15 amino acids from cysteine to phenylalanine. Just the 45-base CDR3 DNA is kept, in frame starting at base 1. After removal of 1 base from V and 0 bases from J, the junction retains 5 bases not matched to a gene. The germline V gene (reference sequence) provides CDR1 GTSNPN and CDR2 SVGIG. This entry belongs to a study of CD8+ T cells in alopecia areata (dated by TCRdb to 2016 to 2019). With respect to the entire study: Treated patients were enrolled in an open-label pilot trial of oral tofacitinib, 5 to 10 mg twice daily, for moderate-to-severe alopecia areata. To study T cell clonal expansion in alopecia areata, the researchers applied high-throughput TCRbeta sequencing to both the C3H/HeJ mouse model and human patients. Biopsies were taken from tofacitinib-treated patients at baseline and at 4 and 24 weeks of treatment, and a later scalp biopsy was taken in several of the tofacitinib-treated patients. TCRbeta CDR3 regions were amplified by immunoSEQ multiplex PCR using 35 Vbeta forward and 13 Jbeta reverse primers. Tofacitinib was administered for 6 to 18 months, and 6 months of follow-up off drug were then conducted to assess delayed response and recurrence. For the treated patients, the SALT score, which quantifies what percentage of scalp surface area is affected, served as the measure of disease severity. Clonality in the scalp was compared among normal scalp (n=4), patchy alopecia areata scalp (n=8), and alopecia totalis/universalis scalp (n=8). The RNA source kit depended on sample type: the PAXgene miRNA kit for fixed scalp, the miRNeasy kit for PBMCs, and the RNeasy kit for mouse skin. In humans, TCRbeta sequencing was performed on scalp tissue and on sorted CD4+ and CD8+ peripheral blood T cells from healthy controls and from patients with patchy or totalis/universalis alopecia areata. What the study reported, not specific to this receptor: The treated cohort was small, with a single nonresponder, so links between baseline CD8+ expansion and response need larger studies. Many expanded lesional clones persisted in scalp and blood during tofacitinib treatment, which may partly explain relapse after stopping treatment. Scalp clonality and the number of expanded CD8+ clones among the top 100 scalp clones were significantly decreased by tofacitinib. Resident alphabeta T cells in normal human skin are also sequenced, complicating scalp TCR repertoire analysis, unlike mouse skin dominated by gammadelta T cells. Compared with normal scalp, lesional scalp, particularly in alopecia totalis/universalis, had higher clonality and more expanded CD8+ clones, which suggests antigenic drive. TCR sequences shared between patients were less clear than in mice, possibly partly because of HLA diversity in the patient population.

Taken with the paper, the label for time point translates to: more than three weeks on oral tofacitinib. The treatment or condition label, as the study defines it: oral pan-JAK inhibitor, 5-10 mg twice daily. Peripheral blood and lesional scalp punch biopsies were obtained from patients with alopecia areata. PBMCs were isolated by density centrifugation and stained for CD3, CD4 and CD8, and CD4+ and CD8+ T cells were sorted on a FACSAria. Receptor libraries were prepared by the immunoSEQ multiplex PCR assay. RNA was extracted from all samples and reverse transcribed into cDNA as template for TCR sequencing. SuperScript III was used for first-strand cDNA synthesis, primed with a 2:1 mix of oligo-dT and random hexamers. A synthetic immune receptor repertoire was used to assess amplification bias, and residual bias was removed computationally. Regarding the original processing steps: Raw reads were preprocessed to remove errors, and CDR3 was defined by IMGT conventions from the conserved cysteine to phenylalanine. Clonality was calculated as 1 minus Shannon entropy normalized by log2 of the number of productive unique TCRs. Whether each scalp clone was CD4 or CD8 was inferred by checking scalp TCRbeta sequences against the CD4 and CD8 repertoires from sorted blood. This immuneACCESS table, as held by TCRdb, lists in-frame sequences with V and J called but not all clones. Of the missing ones, under half trace to an unresolved V gene in checked studies; the others have no known cause. That table is the source of V, J and clone size, and D and trimming were worked out from the DNA. The sample yields about 120,000 clones; 60% to 65% were counted once. Together, the top ten hold 5.7% of the sample.

Sequenced material: CD4+ T cells sorted from blood, taken at week 4, from a patient treated with tofacitinib. The sequence came from a human donor with alopecia areata. The V and J genes are TRBV30 and TRBJ1-1; TRBD1 lines up with 7 middle nucleotides. The nucleotide sequence is given as TGTGCCTGGAGTGGGCAGGGGGACATGAACACTGAAGCTTTCTTT. Translated, this is CAWSGQGDMNTEAFF.